This T cell receptor beta chain was sequenced for a study of vaccination effects on CD4 cells after COVID-19. V was pared by 4 bases and J by 6 bases, with 16 bases between. CDR3 length: 14 residues. The germline V gene encodes CDR1 SEHNR and CDR2 FQNEAQ (reference sequence). Culture proceeded for 10 days, and CD4+ T cells were then isolated. The person had a PCR-confirmed SARS-CoV-2 infection during March to December 2020. As for this clone: Its antigen is not identified.

Measured with immunoSEQ multiplex PCR; TCRdb has only the in-frame clones, and not every one. The repertoire holds 45,000 or so clones, with around four fifths as singletons. Sample: CD4+ T cells from PBMCs cultured without peptide, taken before COVID-19 vaccination. This receptor was identified in a human donor who had a prior SARS-CoV-2 infection. The J gene is TRBJ2-7, the V gene TRBV7-9; D call uncertain. The CDR3 DNA reads as TGTGCCAGCAGCTCGAAAGGTTGGGAAGGCGAGCAGTACTTC. The encoded protein is CASSSKGWEGEQYF. The full variable domain, with the rest looked up from reference TRBV7-9 and TRBJ2-7, is DTGVSQNPRHKITKRGQNVTFRCDPISEHNRLYWYRQTLGQGPEFLTYFQNEAQLEKSRLLSDRFSAERPKGSFSTLEIQRTEQGDSAMYLCASSSKGWEGEQYFGPGTRLTVT.